Listed here are 2 T cell receptor beta chains from one sample, sequenced in a study of Graves' ophthalmopathy and Graves' hyperthyroidism. The study amplified TCR beta CDR3 regions using RNA transcripts. HTBI primers were used in a first-round RT-PCR, which preceded a second-round multiplex PCR. TCRdb called the multiplex PCR reads again in MiXCR, with one record for every CDR3 protein. The data show 650,000 to 800,000 distinct CDR3 sequences, with roughly 39% seen just once and 3.3% held by the top ten. The sample was peripheral blood. The receptors derive from an adult man with Graves' ophthalmopathy.

The CDR3 loop is CASSGPLGGRKETQYF. CDR3 DNA sequence: TGTGCCAGCAGTGGGCCGTTGGGCGGGAGAAAAGAGACCCAGTACTTC. The J gene is TRBJ2-5, the V gene TRBV2, with TRBD2 identical over 7 bases. Germline V gene lookup returns CDR1 SNHLY and CDR2 FYNNEI. The length of the CDR3 is 16 residues. V shed 4 bases and J 3 bases; nucleotides not matched to a gene: 11.

This clonotype occurred a few times. This CDR3 fails to terminate in the conserved phenylalanine or tryptophan, so it likely reflects a read error. The DNA is omitted, as the CDR3 cannot be located on it reliably, and the CDR3 follows TCRdb's listing. The rearrangement links TRBV9 to TRBJ2-7; the table assigns TRBD2, which was not confirmed against the DNA. Per germline, CDR1 SGDLS and CDR2 YYNGEE. Counting both end residues, the CDR3 totals 11 amino acids. CDR3 loop: CASSVGLGGTS.